Shown below are 5 T cell receptor beta chains from a single sample sequenced in a study of T cells in Graves' hyperthyroidism and ophthalmopathy. Authors of the study amplified TCR beta CDR3 regions from RNA transcripts. In the first-round RT-PCR of the TCR CDR3, the HTBI primer set was used. TCRdb used MiXCR to reprocess the multiplex PCR reads, holding one entry per CDR3 protein. The table includes around 560,000 distinct CDR3 sequences, approximately 15% detected once. Sequenced: blood. The receptors here all came from a woman between 18 and 30 years old with Graves' hyperthyroidism.

This clonotype was found many times. This sequence joins TRBV20-1 and TRBJ2-5; 7 nucleotides line up with TRBD1. The CDR3 totals 14 residues. With V trimmed by 3 bases and J by 1 base, 5 bases remained unmatched. Germline loops: CDR1 DFQATT, CDR2 SNEGSKA (reference sequence). The CDR3 sequence: CSASYRDSQETQYF. The CDR3 bases are TGCAGTGCTAGTTACCGGGACAGCCAAGAGACCCAGTACTTC.

This clonotype was seen repeatedly, ten times or more. This chain links TRBV20-1 with TRBJ2-5; no clear D gene. The CDR3 extends over 11 amino acids. Germline assignment: CDR1 DFQATT and CDR2 SNEGSKA (reference sequence). The CDR3 reads CSALVQETQYF. The DNA of the CDR3 is TGCAGCGCGTTGGTCCAGGAGACCCAGTACTTC.

This rearrangement joins TRBV12-3 or TRBV12-4 to TRBJ2-5; TRBD1 aligns across 9 bases. J gave up 5 bases and V 4 bases, and 8 bases lay outside the gene matches. The CDR3 runs to 15 residues. This CDR3 reads CASSSQDRGYETQYF. The CDR3 DNA sequence: TGTGCCAGCAGTTCACAGGACAGGGGATACGAGACCCAGTACTTC.

The gene calls are TRBV6-1 and TRBJ2-4, with 8 bases lining up with TRBD1. This CDR3 is 14 amino acids long. From germline, CDR1 is MNHNS and CDR2 SASEGT. Trimming at V came to 6 bases and at J to 3 bases, leaving 4 bases not matched to a gene. This CDR3 reads CASRKDRDKNIQYF. CDR3 nucleotides: TGTGCCAGCAGGAAGGACAGGGACAAAAACATTCAGTACTTC.

This clonotype showed up many times. The chain joins TRBV7-2 to TRBJ2-1, with D perhaps matching TRBD2 (5 bases). Looked up from germline, CDR1 is SGHTA and CDR2 is FQGNSA. CDR3 size: 15 residues. V lost 6 bases and J lost 3, with 15 bases in between. The CDR3 DNA reads as TGTGCCAGCAGACCTACTAGGGAGATCTACAATGAGCAGTTCTTC. Encoded protein: CASRPTREIYNEQFF. The whole variable domain, filled in from reference TRBV7-2 and TRBJ2-1, reads GAGVSQSPSNKVTEKGKDVELRCDPISGHTALYWYRQSLGQGLEFLIYFQGNSAPDKSGLPSDRFSAERTGGSVSTLTIQRTQQEDSAVYLCASRPTREIYNEQFFGPGTRLTVL.